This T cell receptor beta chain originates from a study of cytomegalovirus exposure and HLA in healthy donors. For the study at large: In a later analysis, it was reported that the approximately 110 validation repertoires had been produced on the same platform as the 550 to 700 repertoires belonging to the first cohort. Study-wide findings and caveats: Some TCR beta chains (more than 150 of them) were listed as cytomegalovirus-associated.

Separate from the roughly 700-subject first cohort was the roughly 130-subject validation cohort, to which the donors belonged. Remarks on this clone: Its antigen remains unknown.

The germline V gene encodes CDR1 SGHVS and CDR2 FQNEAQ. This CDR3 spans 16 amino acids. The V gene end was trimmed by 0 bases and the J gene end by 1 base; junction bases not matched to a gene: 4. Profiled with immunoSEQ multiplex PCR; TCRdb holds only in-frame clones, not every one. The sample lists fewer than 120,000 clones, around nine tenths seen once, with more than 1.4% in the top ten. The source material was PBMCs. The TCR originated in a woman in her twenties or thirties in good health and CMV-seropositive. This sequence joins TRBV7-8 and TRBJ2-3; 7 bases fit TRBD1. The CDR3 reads CASSLAGGKGTDTQYF. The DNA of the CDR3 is TGTGCCAGCAGCTTAGCAGGGGGCAAGGGCACAGATACGCAGTATTTT.